The sequence of this T cell receptor (beta chain) was determined in a study of T cells in Graves' hyperthyroidism and ophthalmopathy. On the study more broadly: Before any treatment, at initial diagnosis, peripheral blood was collected.

Template material for amplifying TCR beta CDR3 regions consisted of RNA transcripts. The primer set for the first-round RT-PCR of the TCR CDR3 was HTBI. TCRdb reprocessed the multiplex PCR reads via MiXCR and lists one record per CDR3 protein. The table lists about 760,000 distinct CDR3 sequences, 30% to 40% of them singletons. The CDR3 has 14 residues. V gave up 7 bases and J gave up 7 bases, with 14 bases separating them. Patients aged 18 to 65 had newly diagnosed hyperthyroidism that had lasted under 2 months. The PBMCs were sourced from fresh peripheral blood (10 ml). This rearrangement joins TRBV12-3 or TRBV12-4 to TRBJ1-6; D might be TRBD1 (5 bases). Sequencing used blood. This receptor was obtained from a woman aged 40 to 50 with Graves' hyperthyroidism. CDR3 coding DNA: TGTGCCAGCAACCGGGGCGAAGGGAATTCACCCCTCCACTTT. This gives the protein CASNRGEGNSPLHF.